The entry below describes one T cell receptor beta chain. Its matching antigen is unknown. The PCR ran on 60 Vbeta and 13 Jbeta primers. In the original processing: An analysis that came later counted 80 million or so unique TCR beta chains, 10 million to 12 million shared. Using immunoSEQ multiplex PCR, the repertoire was profiled, and TCRdb retains in-frame clones only, with some absent. D and trimming come from the DNA, and the V and J calls and clone size come from that table. The repertoire holds 150,000 to 200,000 clones, around 80% seen once, with around 5% in the top ten. The CDR3 extends over 15 amino acids. Germline-derived CDR1 and CDR2 are MGHRA and YSYEKL. The V end lost 1 base, the J end lost 5 bases, and 14 bases lay between the germline ends. Every donor was a healthy person donating bone marrow. The data were taken from a study of cytomegalovirus exposure and HLA in healthy donors. Findings of the study overall: CMV serostatus stood as the only immune exposure information on hand. In an earlier analysis, most TCR beta V segments were productive about 87% or about 30% of the time.

This clonotype was sampled from a man aged 18 to 29 in good health and CMV-seronegative. The rearrangement uses TRBV4-1 and TRBJ2-5; perhaps TRBD1 as D (7 bases). The sample consisted of PBMCs. CDR3 DNA sequence: TGCGCCAGCAGCCAAGTCGGGGCGGGACAGGAGACCCAGTACTTC. Protein product: CASSQVGAGQETQYF.